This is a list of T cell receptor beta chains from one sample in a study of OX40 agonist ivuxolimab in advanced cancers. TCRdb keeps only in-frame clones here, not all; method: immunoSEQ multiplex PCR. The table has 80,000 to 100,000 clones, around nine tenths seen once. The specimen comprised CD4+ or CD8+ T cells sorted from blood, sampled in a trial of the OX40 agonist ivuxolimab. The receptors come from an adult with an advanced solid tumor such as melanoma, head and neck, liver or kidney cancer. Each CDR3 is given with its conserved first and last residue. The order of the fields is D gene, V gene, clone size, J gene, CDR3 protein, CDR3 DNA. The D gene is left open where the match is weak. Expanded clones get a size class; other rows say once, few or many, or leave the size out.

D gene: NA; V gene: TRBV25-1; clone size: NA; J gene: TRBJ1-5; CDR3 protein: CASSEPFSQGFFF; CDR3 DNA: TGTGCCAGCAGTGAACCCTTTTCCCAGGGCTTTTTTTTT
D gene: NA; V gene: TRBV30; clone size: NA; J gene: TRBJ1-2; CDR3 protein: CAWRGLTGALYGYTF; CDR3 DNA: TGTGCCTGGAGGGGACTGACCGGGGCCCTCTATGGCTACACCTTC
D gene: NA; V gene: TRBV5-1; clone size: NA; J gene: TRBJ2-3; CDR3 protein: CASSLAEGDTQYF; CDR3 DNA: TGCGCCAGCAGCTTGGCCGAGGGGGATACGCAGTATTTT
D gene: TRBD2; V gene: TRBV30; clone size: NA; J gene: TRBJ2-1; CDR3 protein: CAWSVASGVSKFF; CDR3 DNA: TGTGCCTGGAGTGTAGCTAGCGGGGTGAGTAAGTTCTTC
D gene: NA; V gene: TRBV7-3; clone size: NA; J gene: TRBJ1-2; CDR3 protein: CASSLDGYGYTF; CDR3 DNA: TGTGCCAGCAGCTTAGACGGCTATGGCTACACCTTC
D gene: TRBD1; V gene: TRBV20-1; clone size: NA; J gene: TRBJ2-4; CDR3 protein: CSASNQGATYF; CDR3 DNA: TGCAGTGCTAGTAATCAGGGGGCAACGTACTTC
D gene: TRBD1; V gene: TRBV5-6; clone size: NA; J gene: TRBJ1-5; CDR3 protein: CASSLGGQGRNQPQHF; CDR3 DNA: TGTGCCAGCAGCTTGGGGGGACAGGGTAGAAATCAGCCCCAGCATTTT
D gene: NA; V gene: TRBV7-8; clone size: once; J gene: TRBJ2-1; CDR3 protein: CASSRSGTTGEQFF; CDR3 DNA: TGTGCCAGCAGCCGCTCCGGGACCACCGGGGAGCAGTTCTTC
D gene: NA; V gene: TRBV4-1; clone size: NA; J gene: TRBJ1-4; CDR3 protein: CASSQDGQAYEKLFF; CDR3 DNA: TGCGCCAGCAGCCAAGATGGGCAGGCATACGAAAAACTGTTTTTT
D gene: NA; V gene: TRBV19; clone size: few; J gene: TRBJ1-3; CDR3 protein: CASSTKDKIGNTIYF; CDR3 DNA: TGTGCCAGTAGCACAAAGGACAAGATTGGAAACACCATATATTTT
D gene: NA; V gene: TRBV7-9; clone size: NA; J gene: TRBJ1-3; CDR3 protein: CASSLLPAAGGHGNTIYF; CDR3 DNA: TGTGCCAGCAGCTTACTCCCGGCCGCCGGAGGCCATGGAAACACCATATATTTT
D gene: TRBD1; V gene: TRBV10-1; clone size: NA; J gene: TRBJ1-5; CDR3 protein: CASVDRVDHPNQPQHF; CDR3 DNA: TGCGCCAGCGTGGACAGGGTAGACCACCCCAATCAGCCCCAGCATTTT
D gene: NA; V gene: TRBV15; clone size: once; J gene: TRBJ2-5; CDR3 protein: CATSRVGTRETQYF; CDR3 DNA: TGTGCCACCAGCAGAGTTGGGACCCGGGAGACCCAGTACTTC
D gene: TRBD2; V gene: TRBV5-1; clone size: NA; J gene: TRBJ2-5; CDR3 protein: CASSLQRGQETQYF; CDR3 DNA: TGCGCCAGCAGCTTGCAGCGGGGACAAGAGACCCAGTACTTC
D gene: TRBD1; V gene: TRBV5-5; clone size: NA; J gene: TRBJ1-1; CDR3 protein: CASSPPLRQGRNGNTEAFF; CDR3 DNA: TGTGCCAGCAGCCCACCACTCCGACAGGGTAGGAATGGGAACACTGAAGCTTTCTTT
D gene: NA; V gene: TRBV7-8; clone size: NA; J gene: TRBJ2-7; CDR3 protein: CASSLGRDLSYEQYF; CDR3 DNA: TGTGCCAGCAGCTTAGGCCGGGACTTATCCTACGAGCAGTACTTC
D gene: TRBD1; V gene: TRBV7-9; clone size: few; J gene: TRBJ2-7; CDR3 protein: CASSPRQGEYEQYF; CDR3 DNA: TGTGCCAGCAGCCCGAGACAGGGAGAGTACGAGCAGTACTTC
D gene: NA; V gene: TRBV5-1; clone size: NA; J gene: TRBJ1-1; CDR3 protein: CASTPQTANTEAFF; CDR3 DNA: TGCGCCAGCACCCCACAGACCGCGAACACTGAAGCTTTCTTT
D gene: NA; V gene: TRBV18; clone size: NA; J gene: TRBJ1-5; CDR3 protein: CASSPGEDPQPQHF; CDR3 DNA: TGTGCCAGCTCACCGGGGGAGGACCCTCAGCCCCAGCATTTT
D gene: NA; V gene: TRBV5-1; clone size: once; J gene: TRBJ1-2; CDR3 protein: CASSFSSNYGYTF; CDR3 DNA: TGCGCCAGCAGCTTTTCATCTAACTATGGCTACACCTTC
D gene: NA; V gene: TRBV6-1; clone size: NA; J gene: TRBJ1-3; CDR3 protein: CASSEVWNTIYF; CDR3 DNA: TGTGCCAGCAGTGAAGTTTGGAACACCATATATTTT
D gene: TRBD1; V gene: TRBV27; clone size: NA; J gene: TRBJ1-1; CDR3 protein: CASSSSGTGGTEAFF; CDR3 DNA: TGTGCCAGCAGTTCCTCGGGGACAGGGGGGACTGAAGCTTTCTTT
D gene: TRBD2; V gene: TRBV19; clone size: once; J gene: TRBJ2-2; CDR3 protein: CASTGGKDTGELFF; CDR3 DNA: TGTGCCAGTACGGGGGGGAAGGACACCGGGGAGCTGTTTTTT
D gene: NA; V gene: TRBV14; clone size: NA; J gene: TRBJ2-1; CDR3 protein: CASSQGGRTLHNEQFF; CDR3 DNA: TGTGCCAGCAGCCAAGGAGGCAGGACCCTACACAATGAGCAGTTCTTC